Listed below are T cell receptor beta chains from one sample, sequenced in a study of T cells in Graves' hyperthyroidism and ophthalmopathy. TCRdb itself ran the multiplex PCR reads through MiXCR, one entry per CDR3 protein. The top ten clones hold roughly 33% of a sample with 300,000 or so distinct CDR3 sequences, 16% of them seen once. The sequencing sample was made of blood. These receptor sequences come from a young man with Graves' hyperthyroidism. CDR3s include the opening cysteine and the closing phenylalanine or tryptophan. The D gene is left open where the match is weak. A clone size is listed for some rows: how often the clone was seen (once, few, many), or a class if it is expanded.

CDR3 DNA,CDR3 protein,D gene,clone size,J gene,V gene
TGTGCTAGTGCCCGAAATAGCAATCAGCCCCAGCATTTT,CASARNSNQPQHF,NA,few,TRBJ1-5,TRBV12-5
TGCGCCAGCAGCTTGGTCAGGGATAGTGAGCAGTTCTTC,CASSLVRDSEQFF,NA,NA,TRBJ2-1,TRBV5-1
TGCAGTGCTAGAGACCCCCGGGCCTACAATGAGCAGTTCTTC,CSARDPRAYNEQFF,NA,NA,TRBJ2-1,TRBV20-1
TGTGCCAGCAGAATCGGGACTAGCGGGAGGCACCAAGAGACCCAGTACTTC,CASRIGTSGRHQETQYF,TRBD2,few,TRBJ2-5,TRBV2
TGTGCCAGCAGCTTCCTCTCACCGGGAGGGAAACTGTTTTTT,CASSFLSPGGKLFF,NA,NA,TRBJ1-4,TRBV7-3
TGTGCCAGCAGCAATAGCGGCCCCTCCTACAATGAGCAGTTCTTC,CASSNSGPSYNEQFF,NA,NA,TRBJ2-1,TRBV11-2
TGTGCCAGCAGCTTAGCGCTTCACTTCACAGATACGCAGTATTTT,CASSLALHFTDTQYF,NA,many,TRBJ2-3,TRBV7-2
TGTGCCAGCAGCCCTCGACCGAACACTGAAGCTTTCTTT,CASSPRPNTEAFF,NA,many,TRBJ1-1,TRBV7-3
TGTGCCAGCAGCTTACGAATGGTGGTAGCTAACTATGGCTACACCTTC,CASSLRMVVANYGYTF,NA,NA,TRBJ1-2,TRBV7-2
TGTGCCAGCAGCCTCGGGATCGCAGATACGCAGTATTTT,CASSLGIADTQYF,NA,many,TRBJ2-3,TRBV7-9
TGTGCCAGCAGTGACTCAAGGGCTAATGAAAAACTGTTTTTT,CASSDSRANEKLFF,NA,few,TRBJ1-4,TRBV25-1
TGTGCCAGCAAACCCGGAGGGTTTATCGCCGGAGGCACCGGGGAGCTGTTTTTT,CASKPGGFIAGGTGELFF,NA,NA,TRBJ2-2,TRBV7-2
TGTGCCACCAGCAGAGAAGGGGGGGCGGGTGAAAAACTGTTTTTT,CATSREGGAGEKLFF,NA,NA,TRBJ1-4,TRBV15
TGCAGTGCTAGAGATCGGGTAGCGGGAATAGGGGAGCTGTTTTTT,CSARDRVAGIGELFF,TRBD2,NA,TRBJ2-2,TRBV20-1
TGTGCCAGTAGTATAGTCCAGGGGAATTCACCCCTCCACTTT,CASSIVQGNSPLHF,NA,NA,TRBJ1-6,TRBV19
TGTGCCTGGGCGCTCCTCGGGACTCAGCAGTTCTTC,CAWALLGTQQFF,NA,few,TRBJ2-1,TRBV30
TGTGCCAGCAGCATAAATCCAGGACCCTACGAGCAGTACTTC,CASSINPGPYEQYF,NA,many,TRBJ2-7,TRBV7-8
TGCGCCAGCAGCTTTCGGGACCAGAAAGAGACCCAGTACTTC,CASSFRDQKETQYF,NA,few,TRBJ2-5,TRBV5-1
TGTGCCAGTAGTCAGGGGGCCCAGGGAAGTGATACGCAGTATTTT,CASSQGAQGSDTQYF,TRBD1,few,TRBJ2-3,TRBV19
TGCAGCGTTGTACTAGCGGGAGCGTACGAGCAGTACTTC,CSVVLAGAYEQYF,TRBD2,NA,TRBJ2-7,TRBV29-1
TGCAGTGGACTAGCGGGAGGTAGTGGCACAGATACGCAGTATTTT,CSGLAGGSGTDTQYF,TRBD2,many,TRBJ2-3,TRBV20-1
TGCAGTGCTAGAGCCTCGACAGTCGGGAACACCATATATTTT,CSARASTVGNTIYF,NA,NA,TRBJ1-3,TRBV20-1
TGTGCCAGCAGTCCCCGAGGCAATAGCGGGGGACCCTACGAGCAGTACTTC,CASSPRGNSGGPYEQYF,TRBD2,many,TRBJ2-7,TRBV5-5
TGTGCCAGCCACGGGGGCACAGATACGCAGTATTTT,CASHGGTDTQYF,NA,many,TRBJ2-3,TRBV2
TGTGCCAGCAGTTACAGGGGGGGTGACTATGGCTACACCTTC,CASSYRGGDYGYTF,NA,NA,TRBJ1-2,TRBV6-5
TGTGCCAGCAGCTCGCGCCAAAGGACAGGGGGCAGAGACACCGGGGAGCTGTTTTTT,CASSSRQRTGGRDTGELFF,TRBD1,many,TRBJ2-2,TRBV11-2
TGTGCCAGCAGCGTAGGTCCAGAAGAGACCCAGTACTTC,CASSVGPEETQYF,NA,NA,TRBJ2-5,TRBV9
TGTGCCAGCAGTTACTCGATCTCCCCCTTGGGAGTACTAGCTGGTAAAAACATTCAGTACTTC,CASSYSISPLGVLAGKNIQYF,NA,NA,TRBJ2-4,TRBV6-2/TRBV6-3
TGTGCCAGCAGTTTTACAGGGAGATTAGGAGATACGCAGTATTTT,CASSFTGRLGDTQYF,NA,many,TRBJ2-3,TRBV27